The 7 T cell receptor beta chains in this list originate from one sample, sequenced in a study of blood T cell repertoires in COVID-19. Data came from immunoSEQ multiplex PCR; TCRdb stores just in-frame clones and leaves some out. The sample gives about 170,000 clones, about 80% of which show up once; approximately 2.4% is in the top ten. The sample taken for sequencing was peripheral blood. Receptors originate from a human donor with acute or convalescent COVID-19. The donor label of this sample is uncertain.

The V and J genes are TRBV7-2 and TRBJ2-2; 10 bases are shared with TRBD2. Germline-derived CDR1 and CDR2 are SGHTA and FQGNSA. Trimming cost V 5 bases and J 5 bases; bases outside gene matches: 11. CDR3 length equals 17 residues. CDR3 nucleotides: TGTGCCAGCAGCATTCGACTAGCGGGCTTGGGAACCGGGGAGCTGTTTTTT. Encoded protein: CASSIRLAGLGTGELFF.

The chain combines TRBV5-4 with TRBJ2-3; 12 nucleotides line up with TRBD1. Germline V gene lookup returns CDR1 SGHNT and CDR2 YYREEE (reference sequence). V shed 4 bases, J shed 5 bases, and the junction held 8 bases outside the gene matches. This CDR3 has 16 residues. CDR3 loop: CASSPPGQGAIDTQYF. In DNA, the CDR3 is TGTGCCAGCAGCCCCCCGGGACAGGGGGCTATAGATACGCAGTATTTT.

This clone has only one observation. The gene calls are TRBV5-4 and TRBJ2-7; tentatively, D is TRBD1 (7 bases). The germline V gene encodes CDR1 SGHNT and CDR2 YYREEE (reference sequence). Trimming removed 4 bases at V and 4 bases at J, with 21 bases between. The CDR3 extends over 16 amino acids. The CDR3 sequence: CASSAGGTSLAYEQYF. The CDR3, as DNA: TGTGCCAGCAGCGCAGGGGGGACATCCCTAGCTTACGAGCAGTACTTC.

The V and J genes are TRBV3-1 (or the pseudogene TRBV3-2) and TRBJ1-6, with D uncertain. Trimming stripped 1 base from V and 12 bases from J, with 7 bases between. Germline lookup yields CDR1 LGHDT and CDR2 YNNKEL (reference sequence). This CDR3 is built from 12 residues. The DNA for the CDR3 is TGTGCCAGCAGCCAAGTGGGAGTACCCCTCCACTTT. Amino acid sequence: CASSQVGVPLHF.

The gene calls are TRBV3-1 (or the pseudogene TRBV3-2) and TRBJ2-1; D gene uncertain. Germline V gene lookup returns CDR1 LGHDT and CDR2 YNNKEL (reference sequence). V gave up 4 bases and J gave up 4 bases, with 5 bases separating them. The CDR3 covers 12 residues. The CDR3 coding sequence is TGTGCCAGCAGCCTAGTTTACAATGAGCAGTTCTTC. Translated, it gives CASSLVYNEQFF.

The chain is built from TRBV5-1 and TRBJ1-2; TRBD1 matches 7 bases. Germline V gives CDR1 SGHRS, CDR2 YFSETQ. There are 15 residues in the CDR3. V shed 3 bases, J shed 2 bases, and the junction held 7 bases outside the gene matches. CDR3 in DNA: TGCGCCAGCAGCTCATTCTCAGGGGGAAACTATGGCTACACCTTC. Translating it yields CASSSFSGGNYGYTF.

This clone came up once. The chain carries TRBV28 and TRBJ2-7; weak D call: TRBD1 (5 bases). Deletions cut 10 bases from V and 2 bases from J, with 15 bases between. Germline-derived CDR1 and CDR2 are MDHEN and SYDVKM. This CDR3 has 13 amino acids. In nucleotides, the CDR3 is TGTGCCACCCAGGGTCGGGCTCCCTACGAGCAGTACTTC. Its translation is CATQGRAPYEQYF.